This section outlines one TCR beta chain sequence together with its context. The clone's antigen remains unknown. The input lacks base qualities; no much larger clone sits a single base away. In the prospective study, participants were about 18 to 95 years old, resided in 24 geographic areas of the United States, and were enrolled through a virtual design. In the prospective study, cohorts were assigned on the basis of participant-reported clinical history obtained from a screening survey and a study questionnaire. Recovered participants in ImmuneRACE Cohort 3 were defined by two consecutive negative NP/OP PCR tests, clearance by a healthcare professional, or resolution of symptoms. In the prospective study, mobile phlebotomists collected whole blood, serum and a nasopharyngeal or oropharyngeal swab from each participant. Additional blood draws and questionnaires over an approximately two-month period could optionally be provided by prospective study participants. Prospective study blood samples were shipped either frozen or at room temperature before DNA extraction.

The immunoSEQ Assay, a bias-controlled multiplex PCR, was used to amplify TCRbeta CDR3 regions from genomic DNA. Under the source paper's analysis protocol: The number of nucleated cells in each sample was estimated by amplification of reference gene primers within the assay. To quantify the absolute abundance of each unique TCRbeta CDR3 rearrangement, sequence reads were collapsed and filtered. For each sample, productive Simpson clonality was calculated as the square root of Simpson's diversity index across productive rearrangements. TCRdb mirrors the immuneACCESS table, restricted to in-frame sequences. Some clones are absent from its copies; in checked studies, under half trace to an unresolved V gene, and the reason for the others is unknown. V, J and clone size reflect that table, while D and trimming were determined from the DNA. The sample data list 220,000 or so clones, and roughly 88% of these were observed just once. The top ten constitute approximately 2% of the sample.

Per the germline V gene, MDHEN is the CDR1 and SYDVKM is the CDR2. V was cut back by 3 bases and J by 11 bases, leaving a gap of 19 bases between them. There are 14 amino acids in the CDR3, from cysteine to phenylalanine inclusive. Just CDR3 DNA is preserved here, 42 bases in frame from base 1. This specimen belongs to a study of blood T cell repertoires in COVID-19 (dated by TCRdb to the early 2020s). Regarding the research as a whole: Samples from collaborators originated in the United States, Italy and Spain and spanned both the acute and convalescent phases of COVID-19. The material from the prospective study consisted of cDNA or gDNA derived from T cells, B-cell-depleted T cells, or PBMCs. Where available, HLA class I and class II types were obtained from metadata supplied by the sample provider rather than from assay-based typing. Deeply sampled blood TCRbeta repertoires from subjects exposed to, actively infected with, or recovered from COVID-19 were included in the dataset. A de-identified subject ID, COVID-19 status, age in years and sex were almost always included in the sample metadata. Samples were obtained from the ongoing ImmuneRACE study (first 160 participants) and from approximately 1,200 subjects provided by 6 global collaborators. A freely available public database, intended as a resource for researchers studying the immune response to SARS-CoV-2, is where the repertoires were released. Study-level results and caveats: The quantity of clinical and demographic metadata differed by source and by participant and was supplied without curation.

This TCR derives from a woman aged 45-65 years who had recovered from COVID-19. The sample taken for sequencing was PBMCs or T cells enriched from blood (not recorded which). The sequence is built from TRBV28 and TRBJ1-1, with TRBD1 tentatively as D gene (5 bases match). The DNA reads TGTGCCAGCAGTTTTTCGGGGGGTCGTCTTGAGGCTTTCTTT. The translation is CASSFSGGRLEAFF.